This T cell receptor beta chain is from a study of beta chain features in type 1 diabetes. General study results and limits: Healthy donors had naive, central memory and Treg TCRB repertoires that appeared less similar than those seen among patients.

This CDR3 has 18 amino acids. The germline gives CDR1 LGHNA, CDR2 YNFKEQ. Trimming stripped 3 bases from V and 1 base from J, with 22 bases between. Expressed TCRB transcripts got sequenced, as all isolated RNA was reverse transcribed. Profiling relied on immunoSEQ multiplex PCR, and the TCRdb table lists in-frame clones only, not all of them. This table holds some 150,000 clones, roughly 53% found once. This clone showed up just a few times. Its specificity is unknown. The receptor was isolated from a young man in good health. The sequencing sample was made of Tregs from blood. V gene TRBV4-2 combines with J gene TRBJ2-7; a weak D match, TRBD1 (6 bases). In nucleotides, the CDR3 is TGTGCCAGCAGCCATCGCGCAACGGGACACCTAAGATCCTACGAGCAGTACTTC. Translating it yields CASSHRATGHLRSYEQYF.